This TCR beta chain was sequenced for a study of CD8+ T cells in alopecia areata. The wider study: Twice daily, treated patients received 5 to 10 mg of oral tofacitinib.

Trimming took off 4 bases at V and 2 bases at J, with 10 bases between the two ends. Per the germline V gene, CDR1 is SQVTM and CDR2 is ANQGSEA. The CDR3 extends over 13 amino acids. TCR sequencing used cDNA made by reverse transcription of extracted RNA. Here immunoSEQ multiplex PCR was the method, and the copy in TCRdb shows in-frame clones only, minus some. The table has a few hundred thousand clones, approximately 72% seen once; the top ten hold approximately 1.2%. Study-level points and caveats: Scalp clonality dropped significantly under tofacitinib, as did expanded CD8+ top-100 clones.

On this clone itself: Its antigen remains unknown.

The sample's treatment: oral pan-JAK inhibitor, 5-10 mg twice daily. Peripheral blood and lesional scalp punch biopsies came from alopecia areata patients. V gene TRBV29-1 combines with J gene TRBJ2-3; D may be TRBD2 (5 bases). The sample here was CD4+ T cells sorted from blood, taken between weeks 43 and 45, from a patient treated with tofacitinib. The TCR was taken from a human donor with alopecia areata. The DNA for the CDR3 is TGCAGCGTTGTACGGGGAAACACAGATACGCAGTATTTT. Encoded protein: CSVVRGNTDTQYF.